This T cell receptor beta chain was observed in a study of shared clonotypes between healthy human individuals. As for the study in general: The donor group consisted of a couple of women and a few men, aged 18 to 49.

When replicate PCRs were run on sorted subsets, they used around 0.2 ug DNA, roughly 30,000 T cell genomes. Profiling relied on immunoSEQ multiplex PCR, and the TCRdb table lists in-frame clones only, not all of them. Here the sample spans 2 million to 3 million clones, under 95% being singletons. Germline-derived CDR1 and CDR2 are SEHNR and FQNEAQ (reference sequence). V was shortened by 7 bases and J by 1 base, with 14 bases between the two germline ends. The CDR3 length is 16 residues. The authors divided CD4+ cells into CD45RA+ naive and CD45RA-negative memory subsets. The chain couples TRBV7-9 to TRBJ2-6; D might be TRBD2 (6 bases). Sequenced sample: naive CD4+ T cells from PBMCs. Subset specified: CD45RA+ positively selected. The origin of this receptor is a man aged 18 to 29 in good health. Some clones in this sample may be carry-over from other donors' samples. Here the CDR3 DNA reads TGTGCCAGCACTATTAGCGGAGGATCTGGGGCCAACGTCCTGACTTTC. Protein product: CASTISGGSGANVLTF.